What follows is one T cell receptor beta chain and its context. The sample originates from a study of CD8+CD57+ T cells in acquired aplastic anemia. Genomic DNA, the template, was used for profiling of the TCR beta VDJ and CDR3. TCRdb itself ran the reads through MiXCR, one entry per CDR3 protein. The table has around 130,000 distinct CDR3 sequences, under 60% seen once. CD8+CD57+ cell expansion, shown by flow cytometry, had occurred in the patients selected for sequencing. Material: sorted CD4+, CD8+, or CD8+CD57+ T cells (not recorded which) from PBMCs. The clonotype was recovered from a human donor with aplastic anemia.

CDR3 nucleotide sequence: TGTGCCAGCACCCAGGTCGGGAATTCCTACAATGAGCAGTTCTTC. As protein: CASTQVGNSYNEQFF. The chain is built from TRBV6-1 and TRBJ2-1; a weak D match, TRBD2 (5 bases). V was trimmed by 7 bases and J by 1 base, leaving 14 bases between them. This CDR3 has 15 amino acids. The germline V gene encodes CDR1 MNHNS and CDR2 SASEGT.